Listed here are 24 T cell receptor beta chains from one sample, sequenced in a study of control samples from healthy donors and cancer patients. Sequenced by immunoSEQ multiplex PCR; TCRdb stores in-frame clones only, minus some. Of roughly 130,000 clones listed, more than 85% are singletons. Sequenced: blood. Receptors originate from a woman aged 30 to 39 in good health.

The rearrangement links TRBV4-1 to TRBJ2-3, with D possibly being TRBD2 (6 bases). Trimming pared 2 bases from V and 1 base from J, leaving 19 bases between. There are 18 residues in the CDR3. Looked up from germline, CDR1 is MGHRA and CDR2 is YSYEKL. The CDR3, as DNA: TGCGCCAGCAGCCAAACCTTCTCCAGCGGGTGGGGCACAGATACGCAGTATTTT. Translation: CASSQTFSSGWGTDTQYF.

The rearrangement uses TRBV4-1 and TRBJ1-5, with no clear D. Germline CDR1 reads MGHRA; CDR2 reads YSYEKL. The CDR3 is made up of 15 amino acids. V dropped 4 bases and J dropped 3 bases, with 13 bases sitting between them. CDR3 sequence: CASSREDGYNQPQHF. The CDR3 coding sequence is TGCGCCAGCAGCCGAGAAGACGGCTACAATCAGCCCCAGCATTTT.

The chain recombines TRBV7-2 with TRBJ1-4; TRBD1 matches at 8 bases. J gave up 6 bases and V 2 bases, and 8 bases lay outside the gene matches. CDR1 and CDR2 from the germline V gene are SGHTA and FQGNSA. This CDR3 is built from 16 residues. The CDR3 DNA follows: TGTGCCAGCAGCTTAAGCGACAGGGGTTCCCATGAAAAACTGTTTTTT. Translation gives CASSLSDRGSHEKLFF.

The V gene is TRBV30, the J gene TRBJ2-3; 12 nucleotides match TRBD2. V was clipped by 5 bases and J by 3 bases; unmatched bases: 3. Germline V CDR1 and CDR2: GTSNPN, SVGIG (reference sequence). This CDR3 contains 14 residues. This chain's CDR3 is CAWSGLAGTDTQYF. In DNA, the CDR3 is TGTGCCTGGTCAGGACTAGCGGGAACAGATACGCAGTATTTT.

The V and J genes are TRBV7-6 and TRBJ2-3; possible D gene TRBD2, 6 bases. CDR3 length: 18 residues. V was cut by 1 base and J by 1 base, with 18 bases left in between. Per the germline V gene, CDR1 is SGHVS and CDR2 is FNYEAQ. The DNA of the CDR3 is TGTGCCAGCAGCTTAGGATACAGTGCGGGGTATGGCACAGATACGCAGTATTTT. Its translation is CASSLGYSAGYGTDTQYF. Based on the CDR3 plus reference TRBV7-6 and TRBJ2-3, the full variable domain is GAGVSQSPRYKVTKRGQDVALRCDPISGHVSLYWYRQALGQGPEFLTYFNYEAQQDKSGLPNDRFSAERPEGSISTLTIQRTEQRDSAMYRCASSLGYSAGYGTDTQYFGPGTRLTVL.

The chain couples TRBV7-2 to TRBJ1-3; perhaps TRBD1 as D (6 bases). The CDR3 spans 16 residues. Per the germline V gene, CDR1 is SGHTA and CDR2 is FQGNSA. V was shortened by 2 bases and J by 3 bases, with 14 bases between the two germline ends. The CDR3 nucleotides are TGTGCCAGCAGCTTACTGACGGGGGCGCTTGGAAACACCATATATTTT. It translates to CASSLLTGALGNTIYF.

The gene calls are TRBV5-1 and TRBJ1-3, with D tentatively TRBD1 (6 bases). Per germline, CDR1 SGHRS and CDR2 YFSETQ. The CDR3 has 15 amino acids. Trimming removed 4 bases from V and 0 bases from J, with 11 bases in between. For the CDR3, the DNA is TGCGCCAGCAGCCCGGGGGCGAGCTCTGGAAACACCATATATTTT. Amino acid sequence: CASSPGASSGNTIYF.

The chain carries TRBV4-1 and TRBJ1-4; no clear D. CDR1 and CDR2 from the germline V gene are MGHRA and YSYEKL. Between the trimmed V and J ends, which lost 5 bases and 2 bases, there was a span of 6 bases. CDR3 length: 13 amino acids. This CDR3 is CASSGETNEKLFF. In DNA, the CDR3 is TGCGCCAGCAGCGGGGAGACTAATGAAAAACTGTTTTTT.

The rearrangement joins TRBV19 to TRBJ2-1, with TRBD2 matching 13 bases. V lost 1 base, J lost 4 bases, and 7 bases stayed unmatched. CDR1 is LNHDA and CDR2 is SQIVND in the germline V gene (reference sequence). The CDR3 spans 18 residues. CDR3 loop: CASSIVGTSGIGYNEQFF. CDR3 nucleotides: TGTGCCAGTAGTATAGTCGGGACTAGCGGGATTGGATACAATGAGCAGTTCTTC.

The V and J genes are TRBV18 and TRBJ2-7; the match to TRBD1 covers 8 bases. Germline V gene lookup returns CDR1 KGHSH and CDR2 LQKENI. This CDR3 is 14 amino acids long. V was pared by 2 bases and J by 6 bases, with 6 bases of the junction left unmatched. CDR3 protein: CASSPRQGKGEQYF. Here the CDR3 DNA reads TGTGCCAGCTCACCAAGACAGGGGAAAGGCGAGCAGTACTTC.

This chain joins TRBV25-1 and TRBJ2-7; D gene uncertain. Trimming shortened V by 7 bases and J by 6 bases, and 10 bases separated the two germline ends. Germline CDR1 and CDR2: MGHDK and SYGVNS. CDR3 length: 11 residues. The CDR3 sequence: CASTLAGEQYF. CDR3 DNA: TGTGCCAGCACCTTAGCAGGCGAGCAGTACTTC.

This clone was seen once. The chain is built from TRBV6-1 and TRBJ1-2, with D unclear. From germline, CDR1 is MNHNS and CDR2 SASEGT. This CDR3 spans 14 amino acids. The germline V and J ends were trimmed by 2 bases and 8 bases, with 15 bases remaining between them. The DNA of the CDR3 is TGTGCCAGCAGTGAACTCGTCTCGGGGAGGGGCTACACCTTC. It translates to CASSELVSGRGYTF.

This clone was seen a single time. The chain recombines TRBV3-1 (or the pseudogene TRBV3-2) with TRBJ1-3; no firm D call. V lost 1 base and J 0 bases, leaving 10 bases between the germline ends. This CDR3 has 16 amino acids. From germline, CDR1 is LGHDT and CDR2 YNNKEL (reference sequence). The CDR3 here is CASSQGSTSSGNTIYF. CDR3 nucleotide sequence: TGTGCCAGCAGCCAAGGATCCACAAGCTCTGGAAACACCATATATTTT.

In its sample, this clone was seen a few times. The rearrangement uses TRBV11-2 and TRBJ1-6, with D maybe TRBD1 (5 bases). CDR1 and CDR2 from the germline V gene are SGHAT and FQNNGV. The ends were cut back, 0 bases at V and 0 bases at J, with 12 bases in the middle. This CDR3 comprises 18 residues. The CDR3 nucleotides read TGTGCCAGCAGCTTAGATGGACAATCAAGCTCCTATAATTCACCCCTCCACTTT. It encodes CASSLDGQSSSYNSPLHF.

The chain carries TRBV19 and TRBJ2-7; either TRBD1 or TRBD2 may fit D (5 bases each). Germline V CDR1 and CDR2: LNHDA, SQIVND (reference sequence). The CDR3 has 12 amino acids. The ends were cut back, 7 bases at V and 5 bases at J, with 12 bases in the middle. CDR3 bases: TGTGCCAGTAATGGGGGTTTTAACGAGCAGTACTTC. Residues: CASNGGFNEQYF.

The chain joins TRBV3-1 (or the pseudogene TRBV3-2) to TRBJ2-7, with D hard to call. CDR1 is LGHDT and CDR2 is YNNKEL in the germline V gene (reference sequence). Trimming left V 2 bases short and J 0 bases short, with 8 bases between. This CDR3 is 14 amino acids long. The CDR3 bases are TGTGCCAGCAGCCAATCTGTGACCTCCTACGAGCAGTACTTC. Translation gives CASSQSVTSYEQYF.

This chain joins TRBV6-5 and TRBJ1-2, with 10 positions matching TRBD1. CDR1 is MNHEY, CDR2 SVGAGI, per germline. This CDR3 is built from 15 residues. J lost 8 bases, V lost 8 bases, and 14 bases had no gene match. The CDR3 reads CASCTAGTGERGYTF. Written as DNA, the CDR3 is TGTGCCAGCTGTACAGCGGGGACAGGGGAGCGGGGCTACACCTTC.

The chain recombines TRBV11-2 with TRBJ2-5; D is ambiguous. The germline gives CDR1 SGHAT, CDR2 FQNNGV. The CDR3 is 13 amino acids. Trimming removed 5 bases at V and 3 bases at J, with 10 bases between. CDR3 sequence (DNA): TGTGCCAGCAGCAAAGGATCCAAAGAGACCCAGTACTTC. Translation gives CASSKGSKETQYF. Complete variable domain (other parts from reference TRBV11-2 and TRBJ2-5): EAGVAQSPRYKIIEKRQSVAFWCNPISGHATLYWYQQILGQGPKLLIQFQNNGVVDDSQLPKDRFSAERLKGVDSTLKIQPAKLEDSAVYLCASSKGSKETQYFGPGTRLLVL.

The gene calls are TRBV9 and TRBJ2-4; D call uncertain. Trimming shortened V by 3 bases and J by 0 bases, and 10 bases separated the two germline ends. CDR1 and CDR2 (germline): SGDLS, YYNGEE. There are 15 residues in the CDR3. CDR3 sequence (DNA): TGTGCCAGCAGCGCGACACGCACAGCCAAAAACATTCAGTACTTC. It translates to CASSATRTAKNIQYF.

V is TRBV18 and J is TRBJ1-5, with D uncertain. The CDR3 consists of 13 residues. Germline V gene sequence: CDR1 KGHSH, CDR2 LQKENI. V was cut by 6 bases and J by 0 bases, with 6 bases left in between. CDR3 residues: CASSADSNQPQHF. The CDR3 DNA reads TGTGCCAGCTCTGCGGATAGCAATCAGCCCCAGCATTTT.

The CDR3 DNA reads as TGTGCCAGCAGCCTCACCGCAGGGTCGCTCGAGCAGTACTTC. This codes for CASSLTAGSLEQYF. This chain links TRBV9 with TRBJ2-7; TRBD1 is a possible D gene (5 bases). The CDR3 totals 14 residues. V was pared by 4 bases and J by 6 bases, with 17 bases between. Germline CDR1 SGDLS, CDR2 YYNGEE.

The chain employs TRBV7-2 and TRBJ2-7, with D maybe TRBD2 (6 bases). The CDR3 loop spans 15 amino acids. V was trimmed by 2 bases and J by 0 bases, leaving 11 bases between them. Germline CDR1 reads SGHTA; CDR2 reads FQGNSA. The CDR3 sequence: CASSLFAGSSYEQYF. The CDR3 region has the DNA TGTGCCAGCAGCTTATTCGCGGGATCCTCCTACGAGCAGTACTTC.

In the case of this clone: At one end, the junction sequence differs from germline, possibly due to a read error. The chain couples TRBV7-6 to TRBJ2-7, with 7 bases matching TRBD1. The CDR3 totals 15 residues. The germline V gene encodes CDR1 SGHVS and CDR2 FNYEAQ. The DNA of the CDR3 is TGTGCCAGCAGCCCGACCGGAGGTTCAGACAGGGACATGAACTTC. Residues: CASSPTGGSDRDMNF.

The chain joins TRBV6-5 to TRBJ1-1; D not resolved. Trimming left V 2 bases short and J 4 bases short, with 17 bases between. There are 16 residues in the CDR3. The germline CDR1 and CDR2 sequences are MNHEY and SVGAGI. The CDR3 DNA is TGTGCCAGCAGTTACGCTGTCGGGGATAAGGGCACTGAAGCTTTCTTT. Translation gives CASSYAVGDKGTEAFF.